The 11 T cell receptor beta chains listed next were all sequenced from one sample in a study of T cells expressing NK-cell markers. TCRdb re-analyzed the 5' RACE reads; it lists each CDR3 protein once, without DNA. The listing records 200,000 to 300,000 distinct CDR3 sequences. Sequenced material: blood T cells: a sorted CD56 or NKG2C T cell subset, CD4+ or CD8+ T cells, or bulk PBMC T cells (not recorded which). These TCRs come from a man younger than 30 in good health.

The chain combines TRBV5-4 with TRBJ2-1; TCRdb's D gene call, TRBD2, goes unchecked for lack of DNA. The CDR3 totals 15 residues. Germline lookup yields CDR1 SGHNT and CDR2 YYREEE (reference sequence). CDR3 region: CASSSPTNSYNEQFF.

This chain links TRBV15 with TRBJ1-1; the TRBD1 assignment by TCRdb is unverifiable without DNA. Germline V gene lookup returns CDR1 LNHNV and CDR2 YYDKDF (reference sequence). The CDR3 spans 14 residues. The CDR3 region is CATNRQGMNTEAFF.

J is TRBJ2-5 and V is TRBV4-2; the TRBD2 assignment by TCRdb is unverifiable without DNA. CDR3 size: 16 residues. Per germline, CDR1 LGHNA and CDR2 YNFKEQ. The CDR3: CASSQGTGTSAETQYF.

This chain joins TRBV19 and TRBJ2-1; TCRdb reports TRBD1, a call that lacks DNA to check it against. Germline CDR1 is LNHDA and CDR2 is SQIVND (reference sequence). The CDR3 runs to 15 residues. CDR3 residues: CASSIRDRAFNEQFF.

The V call is TRBV15, the J call TRBJ1-5. The CDR3 has 12 residues. Germline V gene sequence: CDR1 LNHNV, CDR2 YYDKDF (reference sequence). This CDR3 reads CATRESNQPQHF.

V is TRBV2 and J is TRBJ2-3; TCRdb's assignment of TRBD2 cannot be checked, as there is no DNA. Germline values: CDR1 SNHLY, CDR2 FYNNEI. The CDR3 extends over 17 amino acids. The CDR3 sequence is CASSPGTSGRSTDTQYF.

The CDR3: CASSLVVGVDTQYF. The chain couples TRBV7-8 to TRBJ2-3; TCRdb gives TRBD1 as the D gene, but with no DNA this cannot be confirmed. The CDR3 length is 14 residues. Looked up from germline, CDR1 is SGHVS and CDR2 is FQNEAQ. The full variable domain, in which reference TRBV7-8 and TRBJ2-3 provide the parts outside the CDR3, is GAGVSQSPRYKVAKRGQDVALRCDPISGHVSLFWYQQALGQGPEFLTYFQNEAQLDKSGLPSDRFFAERPEGSVSTLKIQRTQQEDSAVYLCASSLVVGVDTQYFGPGTRLTVL.

The V and J genes are TRBV4-2 and TRBJ2-3; TCRdb reports TRBD1, a call that lacks DNA to check it against. CDR3 size: 15 residues. Germline values: CDR1 LGHNA, CDR2 YNFKEQ. The CDR3 region is CASSQRQGEKDTQYF.

This rearrangement joins TRBV10-1 to TRBJ2-3; TCRdb gives TRBD1 as the D gene, but with no DNA this cannot be confirmed. The CDR3 totals 16 residues. Per the germline V gene, CDR1 is WNHNN and CDR2 is SYGVQD (reference sequence). The CDR3 loop is CASSATRDSPHSTQYF.

The rearrangement links TRBV12-3 or TRBV12-4 to TRBJ1-2; TCRdb reports TRBD1, a call that lacks DNA to check it against. The CDR3 runs 12 residues. CDR3 sequence: CASRQGISGYTF.

Here the CDR3 reads CASSQDGQGGNGELFF. V is TRBV4-3 and J is TRBJ2-2; TCRdb's D gene call, TRBD1, goes unchecked for lack of DNA. Per the germline V gene, CDR1 is LGHNA and CDR2 is YSLEER. The CDR3 loop spans 16 amino acids.